Listed below are T cell receptor beta chains from one sample, sequenced in a study of T cell responses to AZD1222 COVID-19 vaccine. Produced via immunoSEQ multiplex PCR; TCRdb's table is partial and in-frame only. Seen here are more than 120,000 clones, 85% to 95% observed once, and the top ten hold 4.5% to 5.5%. The sequencing used peripheral blood, collected on day 0 of AZD1222 vaccination. These receptor sequences come from an adult in good health. Both conserved end residues are part of each CDR3. Each record gives: J gene, clone size, V gene, D gene, CDR3 DNA, CDR3 protein. A D gene is named only where the DNA matches it firmly. Clone size is shown for a subset of rows, as once, few, many or a class of expanded clone.

j_gene: TRBJ1-2
abundance: NA
v_gene: TRBV3-1/TRBV3-2
d_gene: NA
CDR3nt: TGTGCCAGCAGCCAGAGAGGTTCCCGGGATGGCTACACCTTC
CDR3aa: CASSQRGSRDGYTF

j_gene: TRBJ2-5
abundance: NA
v_gene: TRBV5-1
d_gene: NA
CDR3nt: TGCGCCAGCAGCTTGGGGGGGCCGAGGGAGACCCAGTACTTC
CDR3aa: CASSLGGPRETQYF

j_gene: TRBJ1-1
abundance: NA
v_gene: TRBV10-3
d_gene: NA
CDR3nt: TGTGCCATCAGTGGCCTTCCCGACACAGTGAACACTGAAGCTTTCTTT
CDR3aa: CAISGLPDTVNTEAFF

j_gene: TRBJ1-2
abundance: NA
v_gene: TRBV14
d_gene: TRBD1
CDR3nt: TGTGCCAGCAGCCCCCGGGACAGGGGTAGTGGCTACACCTTC
CDR3aa: CASSPRDRGSGYTF

j_gene: TRBJ2-5
abundance: NA
v_gene: TRBV7-2
d_gene: NA
CDR3nt: TGTGCCAGCAGCTCCACGTCGACAGAAGAGACCCAGTACTTC
CDR3aa: CASSSTSTEETQYF

j_gene: TRBJ2-7
abundance: NA
v_gene: TRBV21-1
d_gene: NA
CDR3nt: TGTGCCAGCAGCAAAGATTGGTGGGAGGGCGAATCCTACGAGCAGTACTTC
CDR3aa: CASSKDWWEGESYEQYF

j_gene: TRBJ2-3
abundance: NA
v_gene: TRBV4-1
d_gene: NA
CDR3nt: TGCGCCAGCAGCCCCATAGGTGTTAGCACAGATACGCAGTATTTT
CDR3aa: CASSPIGVSTDTQYF

j_gene: TRBJ2-3
abundance: NA
v_gene: TRBV2
d_gene: TRBD2
CDR3nt: TGTGCCAGCAGTGAATCAAGCGGGAGGAGCACAGATACGCAGTATTTT
CDR3aa: CASSESSGRSTDTQYF

j_gene: TRBJ2-5
abundance: NA
v_gene: TRBV3-1/TRBV3-2
d_gene: TRBD2
CDR3nt: TGTGCCAGCAGTCTGGGGGGGACTAGCGGGTTGGCCCAGTACTTC
CDR3aa: CASSLGGTSGLAQYF

j_gene: TRBJ2-7
abundance: NA
v_gene: TRBV7-9
d_gene: TRBD1
CDR3nt: TGTGCCAGCAGCCCCCCAGGACAGGGTTCCGAGCAGTACTTC
CDR3aa: CASSPPGQGSEQYF

j_gene: TRBJ1-1
abundance: NA
v_gene: TRBV2
d_gene: NA
CDR3nt: TGTGCCAGCAGTGAACGGGGGCAGGGCGTAATGAACACTGAAGCTTTCTTT
CDR3aa: CASSERGQGVMNTEAFF

j_gene: TRBJ2-3
abundance: NA
v_gene: TRBV14
d_gene: TRBD1
CDR3nt: TGTGCCAGCAGCCAAGAGGGACAGTGGGGGACAGATACGCAGTATTTT
CDR3aa: CASSQEGQWGTDTQYF

j_gene: TRBJ2-5
abundance: NA
v_gene: TRBV2
d_gene: TRBD2
CDR3nt: TGTGCCAGCAGCGTGACTAGCGGGAGGGAGACCCAGTACTTC
CDR3aa: CASSVTSGRETQYF

j_gene: TRBJ1-6
abundance: NA
v_gene: TRBV12-3/TRBV12-4
d_gene: NA
CDR3nt: TGTGCCAGCAGTTTTGCCGGATCTCCCCTCCACTTT
CDR3aa: CASSFAGSPLHF

j_gene: TRBJ2-1
abundance: NA
v_gene: TRBV3-1/TRBV3-2
d_gene: TRBD2
CDR3nt: TGTGCCAGCAGGCGGACTAGCGGGAGTGGTGGCAATGAGCAGTTCTTC
CDR3aa: CASRRTSGSGGNEQFF

j_gene: TRBJ1-5
abundance: NA
v_gene: TRBV19
d_gene: NA
CDR3nt: TGTGCCAGTAGTAAATTGCCCAGGGTTGAACAGCCCCAGCATTTT
CDR3aa: CASSKLPRVEQPQHF

j_gene: TRBJ1-6
abundance: NA
v_gene: TRBV4-1
d_gene: NA
CDR3nt: TGCGCCAGCAGCCAAGAGCCAGATAGCTATAATTCACCCCTCCACTTT
CDR3aa: CASSQEPDSYNSPLHF

j_gene: TRBJ2-1
abundance: NA
v_gene: TRBV2
d_gene: TRBD2
CDR3nt: TGTGCCAGCAGTGAAGCGCTTAAAACTAGCGGACGCTCCTGGGGCAATGAGCAGTTCTTC
CDR3aa: CASSEALKTSGRSWGNEQFF

j_gene: TRBJ1-1
abundance: once
v_gene: TRBV5-5
d_gene: NA
CDR3nt: TGTGCCAGCAGCTTGGCCGTAGCGGCGGGGAACACTGAAGCTTTCTTT
CDR3aa: CASSLAVAAGNTEAFF

j_gene: TRBJ2-7
abundance: NA
v_gene: TRBV10-3
d_gene: TRBD1
CDR3nt: TGTGCCATCAGGGGAGGACAGGGGGACTACGAGCAGTACTTC
CDR3aa: CAIRGGQGDYEQYF

j_gene: TRBJ2-6
abundance: NA
v_gene: TRBV28
d_gene: NA
CDR3nt: TGTGCCAGCAGTATAAGGGTCTCCGGGGCCAACGTCCTGACTTTC
CDR3aa: CASSIRVSGANVLTF

j_gene: TRBJ2-6
abundance: once
v_gene: TRBV10-3
d_gene: NA
CDR3nt: TGTGCCATCAGTGTTTGGACGGAGGGGGCCAACGTCCTGACTTTC
CDR3aa: CAISVWTEGANVLTF

j_gene: TRBJ1-6
abundance: NA
v_gene: TRBV25-1
d_gene: TRBD1
CDR3nt: TGTGCCAGCAGTGTAACAGGGGCAAATTCACCCCTCCACTTT
CDR3aa: CASSVTGANSPLHF

j_gene: TRBJ2-7
abundance: few
v_gene: TRBV10-2
d_gene: TRBD1
CDR3nt: TGCGCCAGCCAGGCCGGGACAGCGAGCTCCTACGAGCAGTACTTC
CDR3aa: CASQAGTASSYEQYF

j_gene: TRBJ1-5
abundance: NA
v_gene: TRBV19
d_gene: NA
CDR3nt: TGTGCCAGTAGTATCGGTAGGAAGAGCAATCAGCCCCAGCATTTT
CDR3aa: CASSIGRKSNQPQHF

j_gene: TRBJ2-2
abundance: once
v_gene: TRBV7-3
d_gene: TRBD2
CDR3nt: TGTGCCAGCAGCTTGACCTCAGCGGGAGAGGCCGGGGAGCTGTTTTTT
CDR3aa: CASSLTSAGEAGELFF